This T cell receptor beta chain was identified during a study of blood T cell repertoires in COVID-19. Study context: Samples came from the United States, Italy and Spain, spanning acute and convalescent COVID-19.

Only in-frame clones appear in the TCRdb table, and some are missing; sequencing was by immunoSEQ multiplex PCR. The table records about 30,000 clones, around 86% of them present only once. CDR3 size: 13 residues. The germline V and J ends were trimmed by 10 bases and 1 base, with 10 bases remaining between them. CDR1 is MDHEN and CDR2 is SYDVKM in the germline V gene. Specimen: peripheral blood. This receptor was identified in a man in his 70s with acute or convalescent COVID-19. The rearrangement uses TRBV28 and TRBJ2-2; D is uncertain. Written as DNA, the CDR3 is TGTGCCATACGAGCGAAGAACACCGGGGAGCTGTTTTTT. Amino acid sequence: CAIRAKNTGELFF.